What follows are 29 T cell receptor beta chains derived from one specimen sequenced in a study of PD-1 blockade in classical Hodgkin lymphoma. The assay was immunoSEQ multiplex PCR, and TCRdb's table has in-frame clones only and misses some. The sample includes about 40,000 clones, approximately 78% seen only once; the top ten take over 10%. Each of the patients experienced relapse following autologous stem cell transplantation, and their brentuximab vedotin exposure differed. Sequenced material: peripheral blood mononuclear cells (PBMCs), taken at baseline. The receptors derive from a human donor with classical Hodgkin lymphoma.

The CDR3 DNA follows: TGTGCCAGCAGCCTAGGGGGCGCGAACACTGAAGCTTTCTTT. Amino acid sequence: CASSLGGANTEAFF. The chain uses TRBV7-9 and TRBJ1-1, with 7 bases lining up with TRBD1. CDR3 length: 14 amino acids. V trimming: 5 bases; J trimming: 1 base; junction bases outside the gene matches: 4. Germline CDR1 SEHNR, CDR2 FQNEAQ (reference sequence).

The V call is TRBV6-5, the J call TRBJ1-2; the D gene is possibly TRBD1 (5 bases). V lost 6 bases and J 4 bases, leaving 18 bases between the germline ends. Germline values: CDR1 MNHEY, CDR2 SVGAGI. The CDR3 runs to 15 residues. The CDR3 region is CASRPPGTYIYGYTF. CDR3 nucleotides: TGTGCCAGCAGGCCACCCGGGACGTACATCTATGGCTACACCTTC.

This rearrangement joins TRBV29-1 to TRBJ2-3, with D hard to call. Germline V gives CDR1 SQVTM, CDR2 ANQGSEA. The CDR3 runs to 11 residues. The CDR3 nucleotides are TGCAGTGTCCCCGCCACAGATACGCAGTATTTT. Translation: CSVPATDTQYF.

This rearrangement joins TRBV2 to TRBJ2-1; D uncertain. Germline V gene data show CDR1 as SNHLY and CDR2 as FYNNEI. The V gene lost 4 bases and the J gene lost 3 bases, with 13 bases spanning the gap. This CDR3 has 15 residues. CDR3: CASSVKQTNYNEQFF. The CDR3 DNA reads TGTGCCAGCAGTGTTAAACAGACCAACTACAATGAGCAGTTCTTC.

This clone came up once. V usage is TRBV29-1 and J usage is TRBJ2-5; D is unresolved. This CDR3 spans 14 amino acids. V was clipped by 1 base and J by 0 bases, with 9 bases between them. Germline assignment: CDR1 SQVTM and CDR2 ANQGSEA. The CDR3 is CSVEGVWDQETQYF. The DNA for the CDR3 is TGCAGCGTTGAAGGAGTGTGGGACCAAGAGACCCAGTACTTC. Looking up the rest from reference TRBV29-1 and TRBJ2-5 gives the full variable domain: SAVISQKPSRDICQRGTSLTIQCQVDSQVTMMFWYRQQPGQSLTLIATANQGSEATYESGFVIDKFPISRPNLTFSTLTVSNMSPEDSSIYLCSVEGVWDQETQYFGPGTRLLVL.

The rearrangement joins TRBV9 to TRBJ2-1; D assignment may be TRBD1 or TRBD2 (5 bases each). The CDR3 is 15 residues long. Germline assignment: CDR1 SGDLS and CDR2 YYNGEE. The V and J ends lost 4 bases and 5 bases respectively, with 16 bases between them. CDR3 region: CASSLRRSGHNEQFF. The CDR3, as DNA: TGTGCCAGCAGCCTGAGGAGGTCGGGGCACAATGAGCAGTTCTTC.

The chain uses TRBV5-4 and TRBJ2-2, with 7 bases that match TRBD1. CDR1 and CDR2 from the germline V gene are SGHNT and YYREEE (reference sequence). With 1 base clipped from V and 3 bases from J, the junction kept 3 bases outside the gene matches. This CDR3 has 15 amino acids. Written as DNA, the CDR3 is TGTGCCAGCAGCTTGAGGGGGCCGGACACCGGGGAGCTGTTTTTT. Amino acids: CASSLRGPDTGELFF.

The chain employs TRBV5-6 and TRBJ1-1; 9 bases map to TRBD1. Germline V gene data show CDR1 as SGHDT and CDR2 as YYEEEE. V gave up 0 bases and J gave up 9 bases; unmatched junction bases: 3. The CDR3 is 13 amino acids. CDR3 in DNA: TGTGCCAGCAGCTTGGGGGGACAGGGTAAAGCTTTCTTT. Translated, it gives CASSLGGQGKAFF.

The V and J genes are TRBV30 and TRBJ1-2; D is uncertain. This CDR3 spans 12 amino acids. Germline V CDR1 and CDR2: GTSNPN, SVGIG (reference sequence). V was clipped by 2 bases and J by 2 bases, with 6 bases between them. The CDR3 is CAWSPGNYGYTF. The CDR3, as DNA: TGTGCCTGGAGTCCCGGGAACTATGGCTACACCTTC.

V gene TRBV7-2 combines with J gene TRBJ2-5, with TRBD1 as a possible D gene (6 bases). Trimming stripped 5 bases from V and 5 bases from J, with 9 bases between. The CDR3 covers 12 residues. Germline V gives CDR1 SGHTA, CDR2 FQGNSA. The CDR3 loop is CASSARGETQYF. The CDR3 coding sequence is TGTGCCAGCAGCGCTAGGGGGGAGACCCAGTACTTC.

This clone has a handful of counts. CDR3 in amino acids: CAWNSERVFSGNTIYF. CDR3 DNA sequence: TGTGCCTGGAACTCGGAGAGGGTTTTCTCTGGAAACACCATATATTTT. The chain links TRBV30 to TRBJ1-3; D is undetermined. Germline V lookup: CDR1 GTSNPN, CDR2 SVGIG (reference sequence). The ends were cut back, 4 bases at V and 0 bases at J, with 16 bases in the middle. The CDR3 is made up of 16 amino acids.

This clone was seen a handful of times. V is TRBV7-2 and J is TRBJ2-5; perhaps TRBD2 as D (7 bases). The ends were cut back, 5 bases at V and 7 bases at J, with 20 bases in the middle. The germline gives CDR1 SGHTA, CDR2 FQGNSA. The CDR3 runs 15 residues. CDR3 nucleotides: TGTGCCAGCAGCCTCCGCCCAGGGAGGGGGGGGACCCAGTACTTC. The encoded protein is CASSLRPGRGGTQYF. Looking up the rest from reference TRBV7-2 and TRBJ2-5 gives the full variable domain: GAGVSQSPSNKVTEKGKDVELRCDPISGHTALYWYRQSLGQGLEFLIYFQGNSAPDKSGLPSDRFSAERTGGSVSTLTIQRTQQEDSAVYLCASSLRPGRGGTQYFGPGTRLLVL.

The chain employs TRBV2 and TRBJ1-1; D is ambiguous. Germline-derived CDR1 and CDR2 are SNHLY and FYNNEI. There are 13 residues in the CDR3. Trimming pared 6 bases from V and 1 base from J, leaving 9 bases between. For the CDR3, the DNA is TGTGCCAGCAGCGTTGACGGGAACACTGAAGCTTTCTTT. Its translation is CASSVDGNTEAFF.

This clone has a handful of counts. This chain connects TRBV6-6 to TRBJ2-5; 8 nucleotides agree with TRBD1. The CDR3 contains 14 residues. J lost 3 bases, V lost 5 bases, and 5 bases had no gene match. CDR1 is MNHNY and CDR2 is SVGAGI in the germline V gene (reference sequence). The chain's CDR3 is CASSAQDREETQYF. The CDR3 nucleotides read TGTGCCAGCAGTGCCCAGGACAGGGAAGAGACCCAGTACTTC.

J is TRBJ1-2 and V is TRBV6-5; 7 nucleotides line up with TRBD1. V trimming: 2 bases; J trimming: 8 bases; junction bases outside the gene matches: 11. Per the germline V gene, CDR1 is MNHEY and CDR2 is SVGAGI. The CDR3 is 15 residues long. This chain's CDR3 is CASSYLTTGVGGYTF. The CDR3 DNA reads as TGTGCCAGCAGTTACCTCACAACAGGGGTAGGAGGCTACACCTTC.

This clone was recorded only once. The chain is built from TRBV13 and TRBJ1-4; a possible D gene is TRBD1 (5 bases). Germline V gives CDR1 PRHDT, CDR2 FYEKMQ (reference sequence). V was pared by 8 bases and J by 7 bases, with 17 bases between. This CDR3 comprises 14 residues. The CDR3 loop reads CASGEDPQGEKLFF. CDR3 DNA: TGTGCCAGCGGGGAGGACCCGCAGGGTGAAAAACTGTTTTTT.

The CDR3 is CASSLFGGAHEQFF. The CDR3, as DNA: TGTGCCAGCAGTTTATTCGGGGGGGCGCATGAGCAGTTCTTC. The rearrangement links TRBV27 to TRBJ2-1, with TRBD2 identical over 8 bases. V shed 1 base and J 8 bases; nucleotides not matched to a gene: 4. The V gene's germline CDR1 is MNHEY and CDR2 SMNVEV (reference sequence). This CDR3 contains 14 residues.

The table lists this clone with a count of one. The gene calls are TRBV30 and TRBJ1-4, with 7 bases lining up with TRBD1. Unmatched junction bases numbered 3, after V lost 4 bases and J lost 7 bases. This CDR3 spans 12 amino acids. The germline CDR1 and CDR2 sequences are GTSNPN and SVGIG (reference sequence). This CDR3 is CAWTRGGEKLFF. In DNA, the CDR3 is TGTGCCTGGACCAGGGGGGGTGAAAAACTGTTTTTT. Full variable domain (remainder filled in from reference TRBV30 and TRBJ1-4): SQTIHQWPATLVQPVGSPLSLECTVEGTSNPNLYWYRQAAGRGLQLLFYSVGIGQISSEVPQNLSASRPQDRQFILSSKKLLLSDSGFYLCAWTRGGEKLFFGSGTQLSVL.

This chain uses TRBV7-8 with TRBJ1-5; D possibly corresponds to TRBD1 (6 bases). Germline V gene data show CDR1 as SGHVS and CDR2 as FQNEAQ. V lost 3 bases to trimming and J lost 5 bases, with 14 bases between them. This CDR3 has 15 residues. CDR3 sequence: CASSFSSRGDQPQHF. DNA of the CDR3: TGTGCCAGCAGCTTCTCATCCAGGGGAGATCAGCCCCAGCATTTT.

The chain combines TRBV5-1 with TRBJ1-4, with TRBD1 as a possible D gene (6 bases). The germline V gene has CDR1 SGHRS and CDR2 YFSETQ. This CDR3 has 14 residues. The germline V and J ends were trimmed by 3 bases and 5 bases, with 11 bases remaining between them. The CDR3 sequence: CASSSQGGNEKLFF. The CDR3 bases are TGCGCCAGCAGCTCACAGGGAGGGAATGAAAAACTGTTTTTT.

This chain links TRBV16 with TRBJ2-5; 7 bases map to TRBD2. Germline V gene lookup returns CDR1 KGHSY and CDR2 FQNENV. J was trimmed by 3 bases and V by 0 bases; bases with no gene match: 1. This CDR3 is built from 14 residues. This CDR3 reads CASSQSGGEETQYF. The DNA of the CDR3 is TGTGCCAGCAGCCAATCGGGAGGGGAAGAGACCCAGTACTTC.

The table lists this clone with a few counts. The rearrangement links TRBV15 to TRBJ2-5; 11 bases are a match to TRBD1. CDR1 is LNHNV, CDR2 YYDKDF, per germline (reference sequence). The CDR3 spans 14 residues. The junction had 7 bases not matched to a gene; V was cut back by 9 bases and J by 4 bases. CDR3 residues: CATRGQGALETQYF. In nucleotides, the CDR3 is TGTGCCACGCGCGGACAGGGGGCATTAGAGACCCAGTACTTC.

This clone appeared once. The chain has TRBV5-4 and TRBJ2-5; possibly TRBD1 for D (5 bases). The germline V gene has CDR1 SGHNT and CDR2 YYREEE (reference sequence). CDR3 length equals 13 residues. Trimming took 0 bases from V and 2 from J, leaving 5 bases between them. In nucleotides, the CDR3 is TGTGCCAGCAGCTTGGACAGGCAAGAGACCCAGTACTTC. It yields the protein CASSLDRQETQYF.

The chain has TRBV27 and TRBJ2-2, with D unclear. Trimming removed 5 bases from V and 3 bases from J, with 7 bases in between. The CDR3 is 13 residues long. The germline CDR1 and CDR2 sequences are MNHEY and SMNVEV (reference sequence). CDR3 nucleotides: TGTGCCAGCAGTCGGGTGTACACCGGGGAGCTGTTTTTT. Encoded protein: CASSRVYTGELFF.

The genes are TRBV6-5 and TRBJ1-2; 7 bases are a match to TRBD1. Germline CDR1 reads MNHEY; CDR2 reads SVGAGI. The CDR3 spans 13 residues. With 11 bases clipped from V and 7 bases from J, the junction kept 13 bases outside the gene matches. CDR3: CAAQVRGSGGYTF. The CDR3 region has the DNA TGTGCCGCACAAGTCAGGGGGAGTGGTGGCTACACCTTC.

The CDR3 loop reads CASSLYGVEQYF. Here the CDR3 DNA reads TGTGCCAGCAGCTTGTACGGGGTCGAGCAGTACTTC. This chain links TRBV5-4 with TRBJ2-7; D perhaps matches TRBD2 (5 bases). Germline loops: CDR1 SGHNT, CDR2 YYREEE (reference sequence). V was cut by 1 base and J by 6 bases, with 8 bases left in between. The CDR3 is 12 residues long.

This clone was counted a single time. The CDR3 region is CASTPGGPTNEKLFF. The CDR3 coding sequence is TGTGCCAGCACCCCTGGGGGGCCAACTAATGAAAAACTGTTTTTT. The chain uses TRBV2 and TRBJ1-4; the D gene is possibly TRBD1 (6 bases). CDR1 is SNHLY, CDR2 FYNNEI, per germline. CDR3 length equals 15 residues. V lost 7 bases, J lost 0 bases, and 12 bases lay in between.

The gene calls are TRBV18 and TRBJ2-1, with 8 bases that match TRBD2. The germline gives CDR1 KGHSH, CDR2 LQKENI. The ends lost 4 bases at V and 5 bases at J; junction bases unmatched: 4. This CDR3 has 14 amino acids. The CDR3 region has the DNA TGTGCCAGCTCACTCAGCGGGGGCCACAATGAGCAGTTCTTC. Its translation is CASSLSGGHNEQFF.

The CDR3 nucleotides are TGTGCCATCAGTGAGTCGAGGGAGGCCTGGTCGGGCTACACCTTC. This codes for CAISESREAWSGYTF. The chain carries TRBV10-3 and TRBJ1-2; D is uncertain. This CDR3 comprises 15 residues. The germline CDR1 and CDR2 sequences are ENHRY and SYGVKD. Trimming shortened V by 0 bases and J by 8 bases, and 16 bases separated the two germline ends.